This T cell receptor beta chain came from a study of beta chain features in type 1 diabetes. CDR3 length: 14 residues. With 0 bases removed from V and 6 bases from J, the gap between germline ends came to 8 bases. Germline V lookup: CDR1 SGHAT, CDR2 FQNNGV. Remarks on this clone: Its antigen is unknown.

Findings and limits, study-wide: Moderate yet significant TCRB CDR3 shortening was seen in Type 1 diabetes patients in all four CD4+ subsets. In comparison with healthy donors, patients had naive, central memory and Treg TCRB repertoires that appeared more similar. When VDJ junctions were examined, type 1 diabetes patients showed fewer insertions and more deletions.

The entirety of the isolated RNA underwent reverse transcription, so expressed TCRB transcripts were sequenced. The study sequenced naive, central memory and regulatory T cell samples to an average of about 3.5 million reads. Data came from immunoSEQ multiplex PCR; TCRdb stores just in-frame clones and leaves some out. The sample carries 300,000 to 450,000 clones, over 8.5% recorded once. The chain recombines TRBV11-2 with TRBJ2-2; D is unresolved. What was sequenced was central memory CD4+ T cells from blood. The sequence was obtained from a man aged 25-45 years with type 1 diabetes. The CDR3 is CASSLERISGELFF. Here the CDR3 DNA reads TGTGCCAGCAGCTTAGAACGGATTTCCGGGGAGCTGTTTTTT.